A selection of T cell receptor beta chains follows, all from one sample in a study of CD8 T cells in ankylosing spondylitis. TCRdb re-called the 5' RACE reads with MiXCR, one entry per CDR3 protein. The table includes 250,000 to 350,000 distinct CDR3 sequences, about 20% detected once. Sequencing input: blood, either unsorted or a sorted T cell fraction (not recorded which). The origin of the receptors is a male donor with ankylosing spondylitis or in good health (not recorded which). The CDR3 runs from the conserved cysteine through the conserved F or W. D genes are given only for firm matches. Clone size is given for some rows only: seen once, a few or many times, or a class if the clone is expanded.

v_call	clone_size	d_call	j_call	cdr3_nt	cdr3_aa
TRBV20-1	few	TRBD1	TRBJ1-4	TGCAGTGCTAGATCGGACAGGCAACTTGAAAAACTGTTTTTT	CSARSDRQLEKLFF
TRBV9	NA	NA	TRBJ2-3	TGTGCCAGCAGCGTAGATCGGACAGATACGCAGTATTTT	CASSVDRTDTQYF
TRBV12-3/TRBV12-4	NA	NA	TRBJ1-2	TGTGCCAGCAGTTTGGAGCAGGGAGGAGGGTATGGCTACACCTTC	CASSLEQGGGYGYTF
TRBV5-1	NA	NA	TRBJ1-2	TGCGCCAGCAGCCGAGATACAACCTATGGCTACACCTTC	CASSRDTTYGYTF
TRBV12-3/TRBV12-4	NA	NA	TRBJ2-3	TGTGCCAGCAGTTTAATGGCAGGGCCACAGGATACGCAGTATTTT	CASSLMAGPQDTQYF
TRBV5-1	few	TRBD1	TRBJ1-2	TGCGCCAGCAGCTCAAGGACAGGGGACGGCTACACCTTC	CASSSRTGDGYTF
TRBV5-1	few	NA	TRBJ1-2	TGCGCCAGCAGCTTGACAGGGAAGGGCTACACCTTC	CASSLTGKGYTF
TRBV29-1	few	TRBD1	TRBJ2-5	TGCAGCGTTGGACAGGCCAGGGGGCAAGAGACCCAGTACTTC	CSVGQARGQETQYF
TRBV12-3/TRBV12-4	many	NA	TRBJ1-2	TGTGCCAGCAGATCGGAACGGGGAGGCTACACCTTC	CASRSERGGYTF
TRBV5-5	many	NA	TRBJ2-3	TGTGCCAGCAGCGCTCTGTATACGCAGTATTTT	CASSALYTQYF
TRBV11-2	NA	TRBD1	TRBJ2-5	TGTGCCAGCAGCCCCTATCGGGGACAGGGGACGGGGGAGACCCAGTACTTC	CASSPYRGQGTGETQYF
TRBV5-1	NA	NA	TRBJ2-1	TGCGCCAGCAGCTCCGGGACCTCCCAGGGTGAGCAGTTCTTC	CASSSGTSQGEQFF
TRBV29-1	NA	NA	TRBJ2-5	TGCAGCGTTGAAGATCGCCCTGATACACTATCGGGCGAGACCCAGTACTTC	CSVEDRPDTLSGETQYF
TRBV12-3/TRBV12-4	many	TRBD2	TRBJ2-1	TGTGCCAGCAACGCCAGGTTACTAGCGGGAGTTGATGAGCAGTTCTTC	CASNARLLAGVDEQFF
TRBV5-1	NA	TRBD1	TRBJ1-1	TGCGCCAGCAGCAACACAGGGGGCACTGAAGCTTTCTTT	CASSNTGGTEAFF
TRBV12-3/TRBV12-4	NA	TRBD1	TRBJ2-4	TGTGCCAGCAGCCGAGGGACAGGGGGTCTGGGGAACATTCAGTACTTC	CASSRGTGGLGNIQYF
TRBV5-5	NA	NA	TRBJ1-2	TGTGCCAGCAGCTTGGTCGGGGAACATTATGGCTACACCTTC	CASSLVGEHYGYTF
TRBV12-3/TRBV12-4	NA	TRBD2	TRBJ2-5	TGTGCCAGCAGCCACGGGACTATAGTAGAGACCCAGTACTTC	CASSHGTIVETQYF
TRBV5-1	many	NA	TRBJ2-3	TGCGCCAGCAGCTTGGCAACATTCACAGATACGCAGTATTTT	CASSLATFTDTQYF
TRBV10-3	many	NA	TRBJ2-3	TGTGCCACCAAAGGTGGGGTGGGCACAGATACGCAGTATTTT	CATKGGVGTDTQYF
TRBV9	few	TRBD2	TRBJ2-1	TGTGCCAGCAGCGTTAGCGGGAGTAGCTCCTACAATGAGCAGTTCTTC	CASSVSGSSSYNEQFF
TRBV4-1	few	TRBD1	TRBJ1-5	TGCGCCAGCAGCCAAGGGTCGGACAGGGGTTATAGCAATCAGCCCCAGCATTTT	CASSQGSDRGYSNQPQHF
TRBV5-1	NA	NA	TRBJ2-2	TGCGCCAGCAGCTTGATGGGCTTGAACACCGGGGAGCTGTTTTTT	CASSLMGLNTGELFF
TRBV12-3/TRBV12-4	NA	TRBD2	TRBJ2-2	TGTGCCAGCAGGGCCAGCGGGGGGGCGAACACCGGGGAGCTGTTTTTT	CASRASGGANTGELFF
TRBV12-3/TRBV12-4	NA	NA	TRBJ1-1	TGTGCCAGCAGTCCCAGCCCAGGGATGGGTGAAGCTTTCTTT	CASSPSPGMGEAFF
TRBV5-1	NA	TRBD1	TRBJ1-3	TGCGCCAGCAGCCCGAGGACAGGGAGAGGAAACACCATATATTTT	CASSPRTGRGNTIYF
TRBV20-1	few	TRBD1	TRBJ1-5	TGCAGTGCTAGAGATGCAGCGGCAGGGGGGCAGCCCCAGCATTTT	CSARDAAAGGQPQHF
TRBV5-1	NA	TRBD2	TRBJ2-1	TGCGCCAGCAGCTTTCGAACTAGCGGGAGTGATGAGCAGTTCTTC	CASSFRTSGSDEQFF